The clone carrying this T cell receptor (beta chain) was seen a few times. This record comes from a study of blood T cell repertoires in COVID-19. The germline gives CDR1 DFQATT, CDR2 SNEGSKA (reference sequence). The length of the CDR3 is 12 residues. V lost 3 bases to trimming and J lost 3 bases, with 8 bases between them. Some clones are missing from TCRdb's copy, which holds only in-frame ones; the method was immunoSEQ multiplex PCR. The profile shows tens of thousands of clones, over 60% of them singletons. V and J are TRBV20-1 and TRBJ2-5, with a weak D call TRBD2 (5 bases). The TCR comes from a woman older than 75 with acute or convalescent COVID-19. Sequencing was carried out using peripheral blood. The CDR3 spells CSASSGEETQYF. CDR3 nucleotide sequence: TGCAGTGCTAGTTCCGGGGAAGAGACCCAGTACTTC.